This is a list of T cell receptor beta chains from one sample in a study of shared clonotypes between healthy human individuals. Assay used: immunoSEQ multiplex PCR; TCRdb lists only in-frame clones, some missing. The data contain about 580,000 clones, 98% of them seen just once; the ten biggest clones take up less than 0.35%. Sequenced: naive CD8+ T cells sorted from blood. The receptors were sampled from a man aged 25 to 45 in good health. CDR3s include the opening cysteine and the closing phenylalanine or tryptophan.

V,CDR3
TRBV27,CASSKTTGGNQPQHF
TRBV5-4,CASSLGPGQGRDEQYF
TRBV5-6,CASSLLAGEKGYEQFF
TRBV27,CASSSGTSGIYEQYF
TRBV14,CASSQEVYEQYF
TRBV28,CASSLPRDTYEQYF
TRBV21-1,CASSKAPGRGPTDTQYF
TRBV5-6,CASSSTTEAYEQYF
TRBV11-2,CASSLVLAGGWYEQFF
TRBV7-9,CASRSGSGTGELFF